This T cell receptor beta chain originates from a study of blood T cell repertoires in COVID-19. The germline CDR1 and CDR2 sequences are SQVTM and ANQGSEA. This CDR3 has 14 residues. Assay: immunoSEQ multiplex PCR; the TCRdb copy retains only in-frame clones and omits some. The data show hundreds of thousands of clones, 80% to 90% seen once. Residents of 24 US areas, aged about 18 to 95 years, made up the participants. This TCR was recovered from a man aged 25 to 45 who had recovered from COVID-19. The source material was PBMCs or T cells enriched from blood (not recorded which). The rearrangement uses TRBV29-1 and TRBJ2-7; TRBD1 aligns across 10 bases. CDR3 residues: CRQTTGGNTYEQYF. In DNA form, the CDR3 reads TGCAGGCAGACGACAGGGGGCAATACCTACGAGCAGTACTTC.